A selection of T cell receptor beta chains follows, all from one sample in a study of blood T cell repertoires in COVID-19. TCRdb keeps only in-frame clones here, not all; method: immunoSEQ multiplex PCR. The sample shows 400,000 to 500,000 clones, about 88% of them seen only once. The specimen sequenced was PBMCs or T cells enriched from blood (not recorded which). The receptors were gathered from a woman between 18 and 29 years old who had been exposed to COVID-19. Both conserved end residues are part of each CDR3. A D gene is named only where the DNA matches it firmly. Rows give clone size only sometimes, using once, few, many, or a class for an expanded clone.

CDR3aa: CASRLGGSGANVLTF; CDR3nt: TGTGCCAGCAGACTGGGGGGCTCTGGGGCCAACGTCCTGACTTTC; d_gene: .; v_gene: TRBV7-2; abundance: .; j_gene: TRBJ2-6
CDR3aa: CASSEARWGQGSSRYGYTF; CDR3nt: TGTGCCAGCAGTGAAGCGCGATGGGGACAAGGTAGTTCTCGTTATGGCTACACCTTC; d_gene: .; v_gene: TRBV2; abundance: .; j_gene: TRBJ1-2
CDR3aa: CASSLAGQGTNEKLFF; CDR3nt: TGTGCCAGCAGCTTAGCGGGACAGGGGACTAATGAAAAACTGTTTTTT; d_gene: TRBD1; v_gene: TRBV7-2; abundance: .; j_gene: TRBJ1-4
CDR3aa: CASSEASGGSTGELFF; CDR3nt: TGTGCCAGCAGTGAAGCCAGCGGGGGGAGCACCGGGGAGCTGTTTTTT; d_gene: TRBD2; v_gene: TRBV2; abundance: .; j_gene: TRBJ2-2
CDR3aa: CASSEFSEAVYEQYF; CDR3nt: TGTGCCAGCAGTGAATTCAGCGAAGCGGTCTACGAGCAGTACTTC; d_gene: .; v_gene: TRBV2; abundance: .; j_gene: TRBJ2-7
CDR3aa: CSVFPSEYYGYTF; CDR3nt: TGCAGCGTTTTCCCCTCTGAGTACTATGGCTACACCTTC; d_gene: .; v_gene: TRBV29-1; abundance: .; j_gene: TRBJ1-2
CDR3aa: CASSTFSYNEQFF; CDR3nt: TGTGCCAGTAGTACCTTCTCCTACAATGAGCAGTTCTTC; d_gene: .; v_gene: TRBV19; abundance: .; j_gene: TRBJ2-1
CDR3aa: CASSMGTGRYEQYF; CDR3nt: TGTGCCAGTAGTATGGGGACAGGGCGCTACGAGCAGTACTTC; d_gene: TRBD1; v_gene: TRBV19; abundance: .; j_gene: TRBJ2-7
CDR3aa: CASSPGVQGKGAFF; CDR3nt: TGTGCCAGCTCACCAGGGGTACAGGGAAAGGGTGCTTTCTTT; d_gene: .; v_gene: TRBV18; abundance: few; j_gene: TRBJ1-1
CDR3aa: CASSLYLGGAEAFF; CDR3nt: TGTGCCAGCAGCTTATACCTGGGAGGGGCTGAAGCTTTCTTT; d_gene: .; v_gene: TRBV11-1; abundance: .; j_gene: TRBJ1-1
CDR3aa: CASSSGAPYEQYF; CDR3nt: TGTGCCAGCAGTTCAGGGGCCCCCTACGAGCAGTACTTC; d_gene: .; v_gene: TRBV28; abundance: .; j_gene: TRBJ2-7
CDR3aa: CASSVRDRDTEAFF; CDR3nt: TGTGCCAGCAGTGTAAGGGACAGGGACACTGAAGCTTTCTTT; d_gene: TRBD1; v_gene: TRBV6-2/TRBV6-3; abundance: .; j_gene: TRBJ1-1
CDR3aa: CASRTGGNEQFF; CDR3nt: TGCGCCAGCAGGACAGGGGGCAATGAGCAGTTCTTC; d_gene: TRBD1; v_gene: TRBV5-1; abundance: once; j_gene: TRBJ2-1
CDR3aa: CASSPRGTGGTEQYF; CDR3nt: TGTGCCAGCAGCCCGAGAGGGACAGGGGGAACCGAGCAGTACTTC; d_gene: TRBD1; v_gene: TRBV3-1/TRBV3-2; abundance: .; j_gene: TRBJ2-7
CDR3aa: CASSPRTDTDTQYF; CDR3nt: TGTGCCAGCTCACCTCGGACAGACACAGATACGCAGTATTTT; d_gene: .; v_gene: TRBV18; abundance: .; j_gene: TRBJ2-3
CDR3aa: CASSLGLRSYNEQFF; CDR3nt: TGTGCCAGCAGTTTAGGACTTCGCTCCTACAATGAGCAGTTCTTC; d_gene: .; v_gene: TRBV27; abundance: .; j_gene: TRBJ2-1
CDR3aa: CASSVVERGYNEQFF; CDR3nt: TGTGCCAGCAGCGTAGTAGAGCGGGGGTACAATGAGCAGTTCTTC; d_gene: TRBD2; v_gene: TRBV9; abundance: .; j_gene: TRBJ2-1
CDR3aa: CASSSVTGPDQPQHF; CDR3nt: TGTGCCAGCAGCTCCGTGACAGGTCCGGATCAGCCCCAGCATTTT; d_gene: .; v_gene: TRBV9; abundance: .; j_gene: TRBJ1-5
CDR3aa: CASSLLTSGSSYEQYF; CDR3nt: TGCGCCAGCAGCTTGCTGACTAGCGGGAGTTCCTACGAGCAGTACTTC; d_gene: TRBD2; v_gene: TRBV5-1; abundance: .; j_gene: TRBJ2-7
CDR3aa: CASRGQGGGANVLTF; CDR3nt: TGTGCCAGCCGCGGACAGGGTGGTGGGGCCAACGTCCTGACTTTC; d_gene: TRBD1; v_gene: TRBV9; abundance: .; j_gene: TRBJ2-6
CDR3aa: CASSPRIRVAGTEAFF; CDR3nt: TGTGCCAGCTCACCCAGGATTCGCGTTGCGGGCACTGAAGCTTTCTTT; d_gene: .; v_gene: TRBV18; abundance: few; j_gene: TRBJ1-1
CDR3aa: CASGLGTGGYNEQFF; CDR3nt: TGTGCTAGTGGTTTGGGGACAGGGGGCTACAATGAGCAGTTCTTC; d_gene: TRBD1; v_gene: TRBV12-5; abundance: .; j_gene: TRBJ2-1
CDR3aa: CAWSTGETSTDTQYF; CDR3nt: TGTGCCTGGAGCACAGGGGAGACTAGCACAGATACGCAGTATTTT; d_gene: TRBD1; v_gene: TRBV30; abundance: .; j_gene: TRBJ2-3
CDR3aa: CASSVESTGSSGNTIYF; CDR3nt: TGTGCCAGCAGCGTAGAAAGTACAGGAAGCTCTGGAAACACCATATATTTT; d_gene: .; v_gene: TRBV9; abundance: .; j_gene: TRBJ1-3
CDR3aa: CASSLASGTEAFF; CDR3nt: TGTGCCAGCAGCTTAGCCAGTGGCACTGAAGCTTTCTTT; d_gene: .; v_gene: TRBV7-2; abundance: .; j_gene: TRBJ1-1
CDR3aa: CASSWTGASGNTIYF; CDR3nt: TGTGCCAGCAGTTGGACAGGGGCCTCTGGAAACACCATATATTTT; d_gene: TRBD1; v_gene: TRBV5-5; abundance: .; j_gene: TRBJ1-3
CDR3aa: CASSLIGREAKASNQPQHF; CDR3nt: TGTGCCAGCAGTTTAATAGGTCGGGAGGCCAAGGCGAGCAATCAGCCCCAGCATTTT; d_gene: .; v_gene: TRBV28; abundance: .; j_gene: TRBJ1-5
CDR3aa: CASGLAGSYNEQFF; CDR3nt: TGTGCCAGCGGTCTAGCGGGCTCCTACAATGAGCAGTTCTTC; d_gene: TRBD2; v_gene: TRBV7-3; abundance: .; j_gene: TRBJ2-1
CDR3aa: CASSIWGQGNNEQFF; CDR3nt: TGTGCCAGTAGTATATGGGGACAGGGGAACAATGAGCAGTTCTTC; d_gene: TRBD1; v_gene: TRBV19; abundance: .; j_gene: TRBJ2-1
CDR3aa: CASSPGTGGFGTEAFF; CDR3nt: TGTGCCAGCAGTCCCGGGACAGGGGGCTTTGGCACTGAAGCTTTCTTT; d_gene: TRBD1; v_gene: TRBV28; abundance: .; j_gene: TRBJ1-1
CDR3aa: CASSSGTSLHTQYF; CDR3nt: TGTGCCAGCAGTTCCGGGACTAGCTTACATACGCAGTATTTT; d_gene: TRBD2; v_gene: TRBV27; abundance: once; j_gene: TRBJ2-3
CDR3aa: CASSLETGGLSYSGNTIYF; CDR3nt: TGTGCCAGCAGCTTAGAGACAGGAGGACTTTCCTACTCTGGAAACACCATATATTTT; d_gene: .; v_gene: TRBV11-2; abundance: .; j_gene: TRBJ1-3
CDR3aa: CASRVGLATDTQYF; CDR3nt: TGTGCCAGCAGGGTGGGACTAGCCACAGATACGCAGTATTTT; d_gene: TRBD2; v_gene: TRBV28; abundance: .; j_gene: TRBJ2-3
CDR3aa: CASSLDSPYYGYTF; CDR3nt: TGTGCCAGCAGCTTGGACTCGCCGTACTATGGCTACACCTTC; d_gene: .; v_gene: TRBV5-6; abundance: .; j_gene: TRBJ1-2
CDR3aa: CANTGGSNTGELFF; CDR3nt: TGTGCCAACACAGGGGGTTCGAACACCGGGGAGCTGTTTTTT; d_gene: TRBD1; v_gene: TRBV7-9; abundance: .; j_gene: TRBJ2-2